This is a list of T cell receptor beta chains from one sample in a study of T cells in Graves' hyperthyroidism and ophthalmopathy. TCRdb reprocessed the multiplex PCR reads with MiXCR, giving one entry per CDR3 protein. The sample carries about 300,000 distinct CDR3 sequences, 25% to 30% recorded once. The specimen sequenced was blood. The receptors were sampled from a man in his forties or fifties with Graves' hyperthyroidism that later progressed to Graves' ophthalmopathy. Each CDR3 is given with its conserved first and last residue. The D gene is left open where the match is weak. The size field is filled for only some rows; it gives once, few, many or a size class.

clone_size,j_call,v_call,d_call,cdr3_nt,cdr3_aa
.,TRBJ1-5,TRBV12-3/TRBV12-4,.,TGTGCCAGCAGTTTAAGCGGGATAGGTCAGCCCCAGCATTTT,CASSLSGIGQPQHF
.,TRBJ1-2,TRBV11-2,.,TGTGCCAGCAGCTTAGGATATGGGAGGAATGGCTATGGCTACACCTTC,CASSLGYGRNGYGYTF
.,TRBJ2-7,TRBV11-3,.,TGTGCCAGCAGCTCGCCGTCATACGGGTCCTACGAGCAGTACTTC,CASSSPSYGSYEQYF
many,TRBJ2-7,TRBV7-9,.,TGTGCCAGCACCCCAAGGGCTAACTACGAGCAGTACTTC,CASTPRANYEQYF
many,TRBJ2-5,TRBV11-1,TRBD1,TGTGCCAGCAGCTATGACATAGACAGGGGGCAACTTTCGAGGACCCAGTACTTC,CASSYDIDRGQLSRTQYF
many,TRBJ2-7,TRBV6-1,TRBD2,TGTGCCAGCAGTGAACCTAAGACTAGCGGAACAAACTACGAGCAGTACTTC,CASSEPKTSGTNYEQYF
many,TRBJ2-7,TRBV5-1,.,TGCGCCAGCAGCGAAGGACATTTATACGAGCAGTACTTC,CASSEGHLYEQYF
many,TRBJ1-2,TRBV6-5,TRBD1,TGTGCCAGCAGCAAGACAGGGGTGTCTTATGGCTACACCTTC,CASSKTGVSYGYTF
many,TRBJ2-7,TRBV7-9,.,TGTGCCAGCAGCGCATTTGGGGAGCAGTACTTC,CASSAFGEQYF
many,TRBJ2-2,TRBV20-1,TRBD1,TGCAGTGCAGGACAGGGGAACACCGGGGAGCTGTTTTTT,CSAGQGNTGELFF
many,TRBJ2-4,TRBV29-1,.,TGCAGCGTCTCCTACAGGCTTTGGGGCAAAAACATTCAGTACTTC,CSVSYRLWGKNIQYF
many,TRBJ2-5,TRBV20-1,TRBD2,TGCAGTGCTAGTTCGGGAGGGGAGGAGACCCAGTACTTC,CSASSGGEETQYF
few,TRBJ2-3,TRBV5-1,TRBD2,TGCGCCAGCAGCCTCCGCTTAGCGGGAGCCACAGATACGCAGTATTTT,CASSLRLAGATDTQYF
many,TRBJ2-5,TRBV20-1,.,TGCAGTGCTAGAGATCTACCGAGGGGAGAGACCCAGTACTTC,CSARDLPRGETQYF
many,TRBJ2-7,TRBV5-1,TRBD2,TGCGCCAGCAGCTTCTCGACTAGCGGAGCCTACGAGCAGTACTTC,CASSFSTSGAYEQYF
.,TRBJ2-7,TRBV7-9,.,TGTGCCAGCAGCTTGGGTCAGAACCCCTACGAGCAGTACTTC,CASSLGQNPYEQYF
once,TRBJ2-2,TRBV6-2/TRBV6-3,.,TGTGCCAGCCTCAGGGACGGCACCGGGGAGCTGTTTTTT,CASLRDGTGELFF
many,TRBJ1-5,TRBV7-2,.,TGTGCCAGCAGCAAAACAGCGAATAGCAATCAGCCCCAGCATTTT,CASSKTANSNQPQHF
many,TRBJ1-2,TRBV27,.,TGTGCCAGCAGTCAACAGGAAAACTATGGCTACACCTTC,CASSQQENYGYTF
many,TRBJ1-5,TRBV15,.,TGTGCCACCAGCAGGGCACCGGTCGATGTATTTGGGCAGCCCCAGCATTTT,CATSRAPVDVFGQPQHF
.,TRBJ2-2,TRBV28,TRBD1,TGTGCCAGCGGCTTGACAGGGACCGGGGAGCTGTTTTTT,CASGLTGTGELFF
.,TRBJ1-5,TRBV12-3/TRBV12-4,.,TGTGCCAGCAGTTTAGATGGGGTAAATCAGCCCCAGCATTTT,CASSLDGVNQPQHF
.,TRBJ2-4,TRBV11-2,TRBD1,TGTGCCAGCAGCTCATGGGGGACAGGGGGAAACATTCAGTACTTC,CASSSWGTGGNIQYF
many,TRBJ1-2,TRBV27,.,TGTGCCAGCAGTTTATCGTTTTGGGGTACTAACTATGGCTACACCTTC,CASSLSFWGTNYGYTF
.,TRBJ1-5,TRBV12-3/TRBV12-4,TRBD1,TGTGCCAGCAGTTCCCTTTTGGCGACAGGGATTAACAATCAGCCCCAGCATTTT,CASSSLLATGINNQPQHF
many,TRBJ2-7,TRBV29-1,TRBD1,TGCAGCGTAGACACCGGACAGGGATTGGCCTACGAGCAGTACTTC,CSVDTGQGLAYEQYF
many,TRBJ2-2,TRBV12-3/TRBV12-4,.,TGTGCCAGCACCTCTTACGACGGAGCCTCGGGCGGGGAGCTGTTTTTT,CASTSYDGASGGELFF
many,TRBJ2-7,TRBV2,.,TGTGCCAGCAACAATGGTCAGAGCTCCTACGAGCAGTACTTC,CASNNGQSSYEQYF
many,TRBJ2-7,TRBV5-4,TRBD1,TGTGCCAGCAGCTCGGACACGAGGGGACAGGGGAATTACGAGCAGTACTTC,CASSSDTRGQGNYEQYF
many,TRBJ2-7,TRBV28,.,TGTGCCAGCAAAAACTTAGGGGGTACCTACGAGCAGTACTTC,CASKNLGGTYEQYF
.,TRBJ2-7,TRBV2,.,TGTGCCAGCAGCCTGGGCGGGGGCACATACTACGAGCAGTACTTC,CASSLGGGTYYEQYF
many,TRBJ1-3,TRBV12-3/TRBV12-4,TRBD1,TGTGCCAGCGGTCGGACAGGAGAAGGAAACACCATATATTTT,CASGRTGEGNTIYF
many,TRBJ2-5,TRBV6-1,TRBD2,TGTGCCAGCAGAGGGACTAACCAACAGACCCAGTACTTC,CASRGTNQQTQYF
many,TRBJ1-1,TRBV7-2,.,TGTGCCAGCAGTACGACGATGAACACTGAAGCTTTCTTT,CASSTTMNTEAFF
many,TRBJ2-7,TRBV29-1,.,TGCAGCGCCCAGACCACAGGTTACTACGAGCAGTACTTC,CSAQTTGYYEQYF
many,TRBJ1-5,TRBV2,TRBD1,TGTGCCAGCAGCGGGGGACAGAATCAGCCCCAGCATTTT,CASSGGQNQPQHF
many,TRBJ1-2,TRBV19,.,TGTGCCAGTAGTAGGACGGAAGACTATGGCTACACCTTC,CASSRTEDYGYTF
.,TRBJ2-5,TRBV20-1,TRBD1,TGCAGTACTACAGGGGGGACAACCATCCAAGAGACCCAGTACTTC,CSTTGGTTIQETQYF
many,TRBJ2-7,TRBV20-1,.,TGCAGTGCGGTCCTTGGTTGGGAGCGAGCATCCTACGAGCAGTACTTC,CSAVLGWERASYEQYF
many,TRBJ1-2,TRBV20-1,TRBD1,TGCAGTGCTGAACAGGGGGCTGGTGGCTACACCTTC,CSAEQGAGGYTF
many,TRBJ1-3,TRBV3-1,.,TGTGCCAGCAGCCGATTGAGTGCCCGCTCTGGAAACACCATATATTTT,CASSRLSARSGNTIYF
many,TRBJ1-5,TRBV7-2,TRBD1,TGTGCCAGCAGCTCCCAGTCTACAGGGGCGGTGGCAGGTGTCCAGCCCCAGCATTTT,CASSSQSTGAVAGVQPQHF
.,TRBJ1-2,TRBV6-2/TRBV6-3,.,TGTGCCAGCAGTTACCCGGGACACGACTATGGCTACACCTTC,CASSYPGHDYGYTF
many,TRBJ1-5,TRBV6-1,TRBD1,TGTGCCAGCAGTGAACTAGTGGGACAGGCGGGTTACCAGCCCCAGCATTTT,CASSELVGQAGYQPQHF
.,TRBJ2-6,TRBV28,.,TGTGCCAGCCTCCGCCGGGGGTTAGGCTCTGGGGCCAACGTCCTGACTTTC,CASLRRGLGSGANVLTF
many,TRBJ2-7,TRBV4-2,TRBD1,TGTGCCAGCAGCCAAGGTTCGACAGGGGGCTACGAGCAGTACTTC,CASSQGSTGGYEQYF
once,TRBJ1-2,TRBV6-1,TRBD1,TGTGCCAGCACCGGACCGGGACAGGGTAACTATGGCTACACCTTC,CASTGPGQGNYGYTF
.,TRBJ1-1,TRBV29-1,.,TGCAGCGTTGACAGCTTAGGAGGGTACACTGAAGCTTTCTTT,CSVDSLGGYTEAFF
many,TRBJ2-7,TRBV7-9,.,TGTGCCACCGGGGGAGACGAGCAGTACTTC,CATGGDEQYF
.,TRBJ2-7,TRBV6-2/TRBV6-3,.,TGTGCCAGCAGTTACCAGGGAGGCTCCTACGAGCAGTACTTC,CASSYQGGSYEQYF
.,TRBJ2-2,TRBV29-1,TRBD2,TGCAGCGTTTGGACTAGCGACACCGGGGAGCTGTTTTTT,CSVWTSDTGELFF
many,TRBJ2-5,TRBV5-6,TRBD2,TGTGCCAGCAGCACGGGACTAGCGGGAAAGCAGACCCAGTACTTC,CASSTGLAGKQTQYF
.,TRBJ2-7,TRBV7-8,.,TGTGCCAGCAGCTTAAGGGCGCCTACCTACGAGCAGTACTTC,CASSLRAPTYEQYF
.,TRBJ2-4,TRBV19,.,TGTGCCAGTAGTTCCAGACTTGTTATGGGGGACATTCAGTACTTC,CASSSRLVMGDIQYF
.,TRBJ2-2,TRBV5-1,TRBD2,TGCGCCAGCAGCCAAGGGACTAGCGGGAGAGGAGTCGGGGAGCTGTTTTTT,CASSQGTSGRGVGELFF
many,TRBJ2-7,TRBV11-3,TRBD2,TGTGCCAGCAGCTCGCTGGGCGGAACTAGCGGAGTCTACGAGCAGTACTTC,CASSSLGGTSGVYEQYF
.,TRBJ1-5,TRBV6-2/TRBV6-3,.,TGTGCCAGCAGTTCACTACCTTTTCCAGGGAGAAGCAATCAGCCCCAGCATTTT,CASSSLPFPGRSNQPQHF